These 13 T cell receptor beta chains originate from one sample sequenced in a study of blood T cells in healthy people across ages. The authors ran a second PCR of 7 to 11 cycles using a sample-barcoded 5' primer and a J-beta primer mix. MiXCR, run by TCRdb on the 5' RACE reads, gives a single entry per CDR3 protein. The sample consists of 780,000 or so distinct CDR3 sequences, 20% to 25% of them appearing once. This sample was also put to use in a study of T cells of mothers and their children.

Sequenced input: blood. All receptors come from a boy younger than 18 in good health.

This clonotype showed up just a few times. The chain carries TRBV7-6 and TRBJ1-1; the D gene is possibly TRBD1 (5 bases). V lost 4 bases and J 3 bases, leaving 9 bases between the germline ends. The germline CDR1 and CDR2 sequences are SGHVS and FNYEAQ. The CDR3 length is 13 residues. In DNA, the CDR3 is TGTGCCAGCAGCTCGGGACTCTACACTGAAGCTTTCTTT. It codes for CASSSGLYTEAFF.

This clonotype has only a few counts. This chain joins TRBV14 and TRBJ2-7; 9 bases are a match to TRBD1. There are 16 residues in the CDR3. J gave up 3 bases and V 0 bases, and 6 bases lay outside the gene matches. CDR1 and CDR2 from the germline V gene are SGHDN and FVKESK. In DNA form, the CDR3 reads TGTGCCAGCAGCCAAGATTTAGGGACAGGGAGCTACGAGCAGTACTTC. Residues: CASSQDLGTGSYEQYF.

The rearrangement uses TRBV12-3 or TRBV12-4 and TRBJ2-3; 8 bases fit TRBD2. V dropped 5 bases and J dropped 4; count of bases not matched to a gene: 5. This CDR3 has 14 amino acids. The CDR3, as DNA: TGTGCCAGCAGTGGCGGGGGGACATCAGATACGCAGTATTTT. As protein: CASSGGGTSDTQYF.

The V call is TRBV5-1, the J call TRBJ2-1, with 7 bases fitting TRBD2. This CDR3 is 15 amino acids long. CDR1 and CDR2 from the germline V gene are SGHRS and YFSETQ. V was pared by 0 bases and J by 8 bases, with 8 bases of the junction left unmatched. Here the CDR3 reads CASSLGVGGSYEQFF. The DNA of the CDR3 is TGCGCCAGCAGCTTGGGGGTTGGCGGGAGTTATGAGCAGTTCTTC.

This chain's CDR3 is CASSPVLTSSGNTIYF. In DNA, the CDR3 is TGTGCCAGCAGCCCTGTGCTAACCAGCTCTGGAAACACCATATATTTT. The genes are TRBV14 and TRBJ1-3; no clear D. The V end was cut by 4 bases, the J end by 0 bases, with 13 bases between. The CDR3 totals 16 residues. Germline values: CDR1 SGHDN, CDR2 FVKESK.

The chain uses TRBV20-1 and TRBJ2-3, with D perhaps TRBD2 (5 bases). This CDR3 is 13 amino acids long. The V gene lost 6 bases and the J gene lost 4 bases, with 14 bases spanning the gap. The germline V gene encodes CDR1 DFQATT and CDR2 SNEGSKA (reference sequence). CDR3 residues: CSAPTSLSDTQYF. CDR3 sequence (DNA): TGCAGTGCCCCCACTAGTTTGTCAGATACGCAGTATTTT.

Ten or more counts support this clonotype. The CDR3 loop reads CASSLATSYEQYF. The CDR3 nucleotides read TGTGCCAGCAGTTTAGCCACCTCCTACGAGCAGTACTTC. V usage is TRBV12-3 or TRBV12-4 and J usage is TRBJ2-7; D gene ambiguous. Between the trimmed V and J ends, which lost 0 bases and 0 bases, there was a span of 3 bases. The CDR3 contains 13 residues.

This chain links TRBV6-2 or TRBV6-3 with TRBJ2-4; D uncertain. Germline values: CDR1 MNHEY, CDR2 SVGEGT. The V gene lost 6 bases and the J gene lost 8 bases, with 20 bases spanning the gap. The CDR3 sequence is 15 residues long. The CDR3 DNA is TGTGCCAGCAGATCCGACGTTACCCCTTGGCACATTCAGTACTTC. It codes for CASRSDVTPWHIQYF.

At least ten counts were recorded for this clonotype. The junction does not match germline at one end; this may be a read error. The chain couples TRBV5-1 to TRBJ1-4; TRBD1 agrees at 7 bases. The CDR3 spans 16 residues. The germline CDR1 and CDR2 sequences are SGHRS and YFSETQ. CDR3 sequence reads: CASSLGTVATNEKLFF. CDR3 bases: TGTGCCAGCAGCTTAGGGACAGTTGCAACTAATGAAAAACTGTTTTTT.

V usage is TRBV27 and J usage is TRBJ1-4; D is unresolved. V was pared by 5 bases and J by 8 bases, with 12 bases between. The CDR3 has 13 amino acids. CDR1 and CDR2 (germline): MNHEY, SMNVEV (reference sequence). CDR3 region: CASSVEYDEKLFF. The CDR3 nucleotides read TGTGCCAGCAGTGTGGAGTATGACGAAAAACTGTTTTTT.

This clonotype showed up just a few times. V usage is TRBV27 and J usage is TRBJ2-3, with TRBD2 matching 7 bases. The V segment lost 4 bases and the J segment 0 bases; nucleotides outside the gene matches: 16. The CDR3 spans 19 residues. In germline, CDR1 is MNHEY, CDR2 SMNVEV (reference sequence). This CDR3 is CASSSSIVSSGSSTDTQYF. The DNA of the CDR3 is TGTGCCAGCAGTTCTTCTATCGTATCTAGCGGATCTAGCACAGATACGCAGTATTTT.

This clonotype has only a few counts. This chain connects TRBV12-3 or TRBV12-4 to TRBJ1-2, with no clear D. Trimming removed 2 bases from V and 7 bases from J, with 14 bases in between. The CDR3 totals 14 residues. This CDR3 reads CASSLMRVGSGYTF. The CDR3 nucleotides are TGTGCCAGCAGTTTAATGCGTGTGGGTAGTGGCTACACCTTC.

The table lists this clonotype with a few counts. The rearrangement joins TRBV12-3 or TRBV12-4 to TRBJ1-1; unclear D gene. The CDR3 totals 12 residues. V gave up 7 bases and J gave up 4 bases, with 10 bases separating them. This chain's CDR3 is CASTIYGTEAFF. The CDR3 coding sequence is TGTGCCAGCACGATTTATGGCACTGAAGCTTTCTTT.